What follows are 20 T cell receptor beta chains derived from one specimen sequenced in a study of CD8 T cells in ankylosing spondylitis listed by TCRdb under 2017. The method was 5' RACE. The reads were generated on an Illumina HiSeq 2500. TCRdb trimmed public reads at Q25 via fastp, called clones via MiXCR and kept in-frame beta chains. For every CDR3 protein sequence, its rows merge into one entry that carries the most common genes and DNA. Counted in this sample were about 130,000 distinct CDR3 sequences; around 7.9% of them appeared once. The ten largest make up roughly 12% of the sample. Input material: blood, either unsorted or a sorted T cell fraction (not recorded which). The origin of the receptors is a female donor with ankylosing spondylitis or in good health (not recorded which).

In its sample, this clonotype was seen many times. The CDR3 loop reads CASSSTMADTQYF. The CDR3 bases are TGTGCCAGCAGCTCGACAATGGCAGATACGCAGTATTTT. This chain connects TRBV7-3 to TRBJ2-3; D is unclear. In germline, CDR1 is SGHTA, CDR2 FQGTGA. The CDR3 sequence is 13 residues long. V was clipped by 4 bases and J by 4 bases, with 9 bases between them.

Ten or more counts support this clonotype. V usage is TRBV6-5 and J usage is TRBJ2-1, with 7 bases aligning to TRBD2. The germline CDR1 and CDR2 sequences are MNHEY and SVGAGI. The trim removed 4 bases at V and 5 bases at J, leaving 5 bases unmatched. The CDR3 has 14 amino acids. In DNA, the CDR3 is TGTGCCAGCAGTTGGGAGGGGAGAAACAATGAGCAGTTCTTC. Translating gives CASSWEGRNNEQFF.

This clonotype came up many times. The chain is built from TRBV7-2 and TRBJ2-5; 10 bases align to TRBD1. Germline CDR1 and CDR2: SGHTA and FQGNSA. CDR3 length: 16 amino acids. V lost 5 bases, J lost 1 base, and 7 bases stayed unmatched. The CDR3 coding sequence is TGTGCCAGCAGCCCCGCCGGGACAGGGGCCCAAGAGACCCAGTACTTC. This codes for CASSPAGTGAQETQYF.

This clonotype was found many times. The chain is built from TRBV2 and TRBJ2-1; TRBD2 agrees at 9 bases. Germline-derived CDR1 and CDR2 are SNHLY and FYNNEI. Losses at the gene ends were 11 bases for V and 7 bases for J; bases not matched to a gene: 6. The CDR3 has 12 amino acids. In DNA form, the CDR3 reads TGTGCCTCACGACTAGCGGAAAATGAGCAGTTCTTC. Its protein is CASRLAENEQFF.

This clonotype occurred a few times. The CDR3 here is CASSQDCGDTDISNQPQHF. DNA of the CDR3: TGTGCCAGCAGCCAAGACTGCGGAGATACTGACATTAGCAATCAGCCCCAGCATTTT. This chain links TRBV3-1 with TRBJ1-5; D unresolved. This CDR3 contains 19 residues. The V end lost 0 bases, the J end lost 0 bases, and 18 bases lay between the germline ends. Germline-derived CDR1 and CDR2 are LGHDT and YNNKEL (reference sequence). The entire variable domain, with the rest obtained from reference TRBV3-1 and TRBJ1-5, is as follows: DTAVSQTPKYLVTQMGNDKSIKCEQNLGHDTMYWYKQDSKKFLKIMFSYNNKELIINETVPNRFSPKSPDKAHLNLHINSLELGDSAVYFCASSQDCGDTDISNQPQHFGDGTRLSIL.

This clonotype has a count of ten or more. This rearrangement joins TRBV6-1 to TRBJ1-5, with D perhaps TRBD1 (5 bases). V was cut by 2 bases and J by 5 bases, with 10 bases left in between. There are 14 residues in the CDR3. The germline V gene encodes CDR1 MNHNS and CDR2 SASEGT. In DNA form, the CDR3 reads TGTGCCAGCAGTGAAAACAGGAGAGATCAGCCCCAGCATTTT. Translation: CASSENRRDQPQHF.

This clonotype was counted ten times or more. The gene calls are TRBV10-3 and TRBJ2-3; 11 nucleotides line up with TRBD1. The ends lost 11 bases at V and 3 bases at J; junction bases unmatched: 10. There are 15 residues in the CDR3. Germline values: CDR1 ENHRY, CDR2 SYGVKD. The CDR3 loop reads CASSRDRGMTDTQYF. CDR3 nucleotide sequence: TGTGCCTCAAGCCGGGACAGGGGGATGACAGATACGCAGTATTTT.

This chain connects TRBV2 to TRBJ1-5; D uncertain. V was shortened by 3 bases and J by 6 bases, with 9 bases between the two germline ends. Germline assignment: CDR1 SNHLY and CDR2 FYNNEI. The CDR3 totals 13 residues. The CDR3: CASSEVEGQPQHF. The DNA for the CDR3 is TGTGCCAGCAGTGAGGTAGAAGGTCAGCCCCAGCATTTT.

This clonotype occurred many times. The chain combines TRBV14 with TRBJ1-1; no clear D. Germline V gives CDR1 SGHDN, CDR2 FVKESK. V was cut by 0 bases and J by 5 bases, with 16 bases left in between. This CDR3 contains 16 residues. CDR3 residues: CASSQESWEVGTEAFF. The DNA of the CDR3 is TGTGCCAGCAGCCAAGAGAGTTGGGAAGTCGGGACTGAAGCTTTCTTT. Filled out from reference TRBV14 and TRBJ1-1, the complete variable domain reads EAGVTQFPSHSVIEKGQTVTLRCDPISGHDNLYWYRRVMGKEIKFLLHFVKESKQDESGMPNNRFLAERTGGTYSTLKVQPAELEDSGVYFCASSQESWEVGTEAFFGQGTRLTVV.

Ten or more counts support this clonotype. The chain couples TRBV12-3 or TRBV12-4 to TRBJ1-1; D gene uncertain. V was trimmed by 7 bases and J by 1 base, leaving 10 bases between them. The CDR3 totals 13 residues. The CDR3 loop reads CASIKMGNTEAFF. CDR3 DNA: TGTGCCAGCATCAAAATGGGGAACACTGAAGCTTTCTTT.

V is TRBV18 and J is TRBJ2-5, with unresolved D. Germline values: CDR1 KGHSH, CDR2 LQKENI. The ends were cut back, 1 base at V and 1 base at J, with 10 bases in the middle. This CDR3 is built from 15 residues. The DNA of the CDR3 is TGTGCCAGCTCACCACAAACAGAGAGCCAAGAGACCCAGTACTTC. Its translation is CASSPQTESQETQYF.

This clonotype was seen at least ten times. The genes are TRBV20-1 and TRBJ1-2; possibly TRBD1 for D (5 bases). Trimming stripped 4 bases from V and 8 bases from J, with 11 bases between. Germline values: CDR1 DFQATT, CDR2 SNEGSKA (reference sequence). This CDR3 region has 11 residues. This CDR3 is CSATRTRGYTF. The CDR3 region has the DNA TGCAGTGCTACCAGGACAAGGGGCTACACCTTC.

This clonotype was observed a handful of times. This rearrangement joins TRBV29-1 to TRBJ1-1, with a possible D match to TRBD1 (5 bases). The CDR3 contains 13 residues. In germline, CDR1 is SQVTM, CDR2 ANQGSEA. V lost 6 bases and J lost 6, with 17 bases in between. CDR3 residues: CSVRVQGESEAFF. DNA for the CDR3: TGCAGCGTCAGGGTGCAGGGTGAATCTGAAGCTTTCTTT.

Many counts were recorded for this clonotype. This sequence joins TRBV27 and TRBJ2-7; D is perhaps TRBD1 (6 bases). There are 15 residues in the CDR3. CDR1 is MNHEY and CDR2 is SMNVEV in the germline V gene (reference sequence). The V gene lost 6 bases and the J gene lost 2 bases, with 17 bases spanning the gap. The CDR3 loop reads CASSTTGHPTYEQYF. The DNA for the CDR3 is TGTGCCAGCAGCACTACGGGACACCCGACCTACGAGCAGTACTTC.

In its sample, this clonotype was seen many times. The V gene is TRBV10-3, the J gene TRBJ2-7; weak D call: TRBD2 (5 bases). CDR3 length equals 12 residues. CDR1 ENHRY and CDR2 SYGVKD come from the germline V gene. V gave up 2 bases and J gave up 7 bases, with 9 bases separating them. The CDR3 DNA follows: TGTGCCATCAGTGAGGACCCGGGGGAGCAGTACTTC. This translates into CAISEDPGEQYF.

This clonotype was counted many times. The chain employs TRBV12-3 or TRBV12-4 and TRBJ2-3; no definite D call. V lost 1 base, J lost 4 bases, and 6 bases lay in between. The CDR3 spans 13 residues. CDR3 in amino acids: CASSLGQADTQYF. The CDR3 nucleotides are TGTGCCAGCAGTTTAGGGCAGGCAGATACGCAGTATTTT.

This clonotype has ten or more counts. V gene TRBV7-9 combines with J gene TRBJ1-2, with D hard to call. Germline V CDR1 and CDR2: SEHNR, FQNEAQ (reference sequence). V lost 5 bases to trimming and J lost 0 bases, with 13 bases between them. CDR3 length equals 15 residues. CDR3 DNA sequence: TGTGCCAGCAGCCCCGACGGTAGAGCTAACTATGGCTACACCTTC. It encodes CASSPDGRANYGYTF.

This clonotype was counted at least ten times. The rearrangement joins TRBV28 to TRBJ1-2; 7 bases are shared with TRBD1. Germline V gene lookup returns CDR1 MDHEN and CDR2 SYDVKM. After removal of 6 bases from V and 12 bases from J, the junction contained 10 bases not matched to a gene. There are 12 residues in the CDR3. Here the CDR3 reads CASRGTAKRHTF. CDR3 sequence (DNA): TGTGCCAGCAGGGGGACAGCAAAGCGCCACACCTTC.

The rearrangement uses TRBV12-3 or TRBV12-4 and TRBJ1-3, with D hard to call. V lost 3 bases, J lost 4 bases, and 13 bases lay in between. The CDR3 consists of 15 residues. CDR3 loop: CASSFYGESGNTIYF. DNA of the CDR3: TGTGCCAGCAGTTTCTACGGGGAGTCGGGAAACACCATATATTTT.

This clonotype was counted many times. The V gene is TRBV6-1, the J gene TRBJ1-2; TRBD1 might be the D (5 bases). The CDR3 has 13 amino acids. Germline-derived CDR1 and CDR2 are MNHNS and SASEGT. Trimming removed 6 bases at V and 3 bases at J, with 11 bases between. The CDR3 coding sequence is TGTGCCAGCAGGAGGGGCAGCTACTATGGCTACACCTTC. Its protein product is CASRRGSYYGYTF.